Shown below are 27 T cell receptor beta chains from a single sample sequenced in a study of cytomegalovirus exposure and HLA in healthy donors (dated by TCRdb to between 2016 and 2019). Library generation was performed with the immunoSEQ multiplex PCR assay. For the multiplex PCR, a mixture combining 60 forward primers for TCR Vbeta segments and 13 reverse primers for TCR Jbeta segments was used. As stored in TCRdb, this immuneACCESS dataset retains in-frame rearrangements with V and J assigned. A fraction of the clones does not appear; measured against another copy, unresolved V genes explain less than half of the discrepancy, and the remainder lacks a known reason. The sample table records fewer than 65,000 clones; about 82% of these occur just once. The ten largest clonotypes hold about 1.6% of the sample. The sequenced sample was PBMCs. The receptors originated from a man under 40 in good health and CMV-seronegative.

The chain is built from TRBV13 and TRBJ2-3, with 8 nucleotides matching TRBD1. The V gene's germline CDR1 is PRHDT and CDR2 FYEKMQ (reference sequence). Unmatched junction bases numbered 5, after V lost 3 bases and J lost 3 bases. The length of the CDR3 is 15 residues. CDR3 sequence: CASSFNRGMTDTQYF. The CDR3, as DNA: TGTGCCAGCAGCTTTAACAGGGGGATGACAGATACGCAGTATTTT.

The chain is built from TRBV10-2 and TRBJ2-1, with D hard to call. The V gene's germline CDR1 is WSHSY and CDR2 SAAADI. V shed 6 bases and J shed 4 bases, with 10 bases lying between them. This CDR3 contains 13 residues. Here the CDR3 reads CASRRSGYNEQFF. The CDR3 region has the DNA TGCGCCAGCAGGAGGAGTGGGTACAATGAGCAGTTCTTC.

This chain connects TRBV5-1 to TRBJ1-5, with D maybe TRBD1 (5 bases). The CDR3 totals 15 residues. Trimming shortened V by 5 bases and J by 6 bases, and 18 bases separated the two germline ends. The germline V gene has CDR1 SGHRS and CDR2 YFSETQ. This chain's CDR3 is CASRVGPREGQPQHF. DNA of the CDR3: TGCGCCAGCAGGGTTGGGCCCAGGGAGGGTCAGCCCCAGCATTTT.

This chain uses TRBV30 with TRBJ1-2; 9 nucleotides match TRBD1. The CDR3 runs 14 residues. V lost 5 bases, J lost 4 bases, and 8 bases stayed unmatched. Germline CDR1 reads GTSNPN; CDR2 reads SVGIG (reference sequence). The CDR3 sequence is CAWWDRAFTYGYTF. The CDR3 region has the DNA TGTGCCTGGTGGGACAGGGCCTTTACCTATGGCTACACCTTC.

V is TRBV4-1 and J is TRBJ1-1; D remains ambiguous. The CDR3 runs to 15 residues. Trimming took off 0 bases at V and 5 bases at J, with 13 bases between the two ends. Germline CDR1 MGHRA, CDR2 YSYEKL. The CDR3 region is CASSQDRAGGTEAFF. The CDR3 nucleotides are TGCGCCAGCAGCCAAGATAGGGCCGGCGGGACTGAAGCTTTCTTT.

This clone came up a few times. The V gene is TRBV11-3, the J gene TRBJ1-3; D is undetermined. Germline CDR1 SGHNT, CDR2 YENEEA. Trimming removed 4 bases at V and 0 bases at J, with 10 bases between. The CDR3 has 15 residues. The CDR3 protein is CASSSDGNSGNTIYF. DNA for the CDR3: TGTGCCAGCAGCTCGGACGGGAACTCTGGAAACACCATATATTTT.

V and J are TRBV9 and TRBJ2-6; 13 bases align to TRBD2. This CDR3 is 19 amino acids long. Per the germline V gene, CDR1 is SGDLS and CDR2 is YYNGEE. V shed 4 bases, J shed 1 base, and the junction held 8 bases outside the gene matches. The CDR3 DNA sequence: TGTGCCAGCAGCACAAACGGACTAGCGGGAGTATCTGGGGCCAACGTCCTGACTTTC. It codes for CASSTNGLAGVSGANVLTF.

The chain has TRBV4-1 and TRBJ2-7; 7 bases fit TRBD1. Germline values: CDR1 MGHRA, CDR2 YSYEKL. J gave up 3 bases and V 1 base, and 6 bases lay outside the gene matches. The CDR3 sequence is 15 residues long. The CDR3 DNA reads TGCGCCAGCAGCCAAGGTCGACAGGGTTACTACGAGCAGTACTTC. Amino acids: CASSQGRQGYYEQYF.

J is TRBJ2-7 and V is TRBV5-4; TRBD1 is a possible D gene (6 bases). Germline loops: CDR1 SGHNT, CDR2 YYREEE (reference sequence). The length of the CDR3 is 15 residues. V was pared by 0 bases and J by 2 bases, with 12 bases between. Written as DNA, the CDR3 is TGTGCCAGCAGCTTGGACCAGGGGCCCACCTACGAGCAGTACTTC. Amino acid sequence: CASSLDQGPTYEQYF.

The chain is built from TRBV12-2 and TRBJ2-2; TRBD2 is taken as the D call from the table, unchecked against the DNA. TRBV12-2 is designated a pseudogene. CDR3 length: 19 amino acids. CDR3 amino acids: CASRSPRLAGGSNTGELFF. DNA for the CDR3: TGTGCAAGTCGCTCTCCCCGACTAGCGGGGGGCTCCAACACCGGGGAGCTGTTTTTT.

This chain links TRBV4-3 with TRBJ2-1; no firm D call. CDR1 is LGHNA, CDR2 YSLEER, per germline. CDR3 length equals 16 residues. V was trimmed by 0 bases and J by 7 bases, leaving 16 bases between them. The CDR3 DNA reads TGCGCCAGCAGCCAAGATAAACGGGTAGGTGTGAATGAGCAGTTCTTC. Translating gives CASSQDKRVGVNEQFF.

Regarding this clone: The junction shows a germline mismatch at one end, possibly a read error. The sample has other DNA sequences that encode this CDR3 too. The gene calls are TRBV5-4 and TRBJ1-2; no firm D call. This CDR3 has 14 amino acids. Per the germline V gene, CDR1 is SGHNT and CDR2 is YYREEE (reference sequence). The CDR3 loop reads CASTLGGTNYGYTF. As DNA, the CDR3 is TGCGCCAGCACCCTGGGAGGGACTAACTATGGCTACACCTTC. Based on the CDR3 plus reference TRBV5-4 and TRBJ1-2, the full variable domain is ETGVTQSPTHLIKTRGQQVTLRCSSQSGHNTVSWYQQALGQGPQFIFQYYREEENGRGNFPPRFSGLQFPNYSSELNVNALELDDSALYLCASTLGGTNYGYTFGSGTRLTVV.

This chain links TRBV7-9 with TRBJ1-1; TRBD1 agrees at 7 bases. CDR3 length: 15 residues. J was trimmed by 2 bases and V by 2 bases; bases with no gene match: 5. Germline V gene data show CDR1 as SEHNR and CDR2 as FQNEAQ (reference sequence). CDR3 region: CASSLRQGENTEAFF. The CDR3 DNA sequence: TGTGCCAGCAGCTTAAGGCAGGGGGAAAACACTGAAGCTTTCTTT.

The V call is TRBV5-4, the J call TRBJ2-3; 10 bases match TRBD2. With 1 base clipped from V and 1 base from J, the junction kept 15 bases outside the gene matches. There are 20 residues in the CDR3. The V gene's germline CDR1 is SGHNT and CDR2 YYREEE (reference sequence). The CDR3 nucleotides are TGTGCCAGCAGCTTGCGGTTAATGCCTAGCGGGAGAGGGCGCACAGATACGCAGTATTTT. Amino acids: CASSLRLMPSGRGRTDTQYF. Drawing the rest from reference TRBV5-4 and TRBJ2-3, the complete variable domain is ETGVTQSPTHLIKTRGQQVTLRCSSQSGHNTVSWYQQALGQGPQFIFQYYREEENGRGNFPPRFSGLQFPNYSSELNVNALELDDSALYLCASSLRLMPSGRGRTDTQYFGPGTRLTVL.

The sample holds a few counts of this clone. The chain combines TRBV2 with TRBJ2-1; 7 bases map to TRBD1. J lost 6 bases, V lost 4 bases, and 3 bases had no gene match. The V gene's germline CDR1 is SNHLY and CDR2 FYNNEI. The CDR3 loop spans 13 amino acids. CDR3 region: CASSAQGVNEQFF. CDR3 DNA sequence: TGTGCCAGCAGTGCGCAGGGGGTCAATGAGCAGTTCTTC.

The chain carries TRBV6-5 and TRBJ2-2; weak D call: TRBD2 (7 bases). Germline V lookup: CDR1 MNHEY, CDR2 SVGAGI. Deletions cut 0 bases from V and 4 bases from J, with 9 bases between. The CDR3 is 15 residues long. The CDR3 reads CASSYSRGLTGELFF. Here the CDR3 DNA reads TGTGCCAGCAGTTACTCGCGGGGGCTCACCGGGGAGCTGTTTTTT.

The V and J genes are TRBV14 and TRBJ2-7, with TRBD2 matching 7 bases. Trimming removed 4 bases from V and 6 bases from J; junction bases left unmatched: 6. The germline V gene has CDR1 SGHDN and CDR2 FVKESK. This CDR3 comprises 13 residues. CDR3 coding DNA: TGTGCCAGCAGCCCCATGGGGGGGGGCGAGCAGTACTTC. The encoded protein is CASSPMGGGEQYF.

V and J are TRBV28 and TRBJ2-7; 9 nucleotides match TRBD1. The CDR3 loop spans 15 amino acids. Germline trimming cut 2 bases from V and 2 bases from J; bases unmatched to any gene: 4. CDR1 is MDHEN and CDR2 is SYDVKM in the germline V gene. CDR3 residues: CASSLGDRAPYEQYF. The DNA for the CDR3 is TGTGCCAGCAGTTTAGGGGACAGGGCTCCCTACGAGCAGTACTTC.

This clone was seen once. The CDR3 DNA is TGTGCCAGCAGCTTGCGCACTGAAGCTTTCTTT. Its protein product is CASSLRTEAFF. The chain links TRBV5-6 to TRBJ1-1; the D is unclear. Germline CDR1 is SGHDT and CDR2 is YYEEEE. The length of the CDR3 is 11 residues. V lost 1 base and J lost 4, with 2 bases in between.

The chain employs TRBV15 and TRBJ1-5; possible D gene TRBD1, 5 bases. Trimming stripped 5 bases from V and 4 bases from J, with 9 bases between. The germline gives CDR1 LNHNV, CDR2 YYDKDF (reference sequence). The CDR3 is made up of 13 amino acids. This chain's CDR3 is CATSSGRNQPQHF. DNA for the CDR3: TGTGCCACCAGCTCAGGGAGGAATCAGCCCCAGCATTTT.

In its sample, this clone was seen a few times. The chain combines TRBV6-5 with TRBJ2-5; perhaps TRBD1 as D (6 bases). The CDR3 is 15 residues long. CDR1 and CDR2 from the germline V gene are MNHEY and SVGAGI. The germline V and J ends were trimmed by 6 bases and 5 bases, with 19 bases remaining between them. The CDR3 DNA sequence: TGTGCCAGCAGCCCTGGGACCGGGACATCGGAGACCCAGTACTTC. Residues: CASSPGTGTSETQYF.

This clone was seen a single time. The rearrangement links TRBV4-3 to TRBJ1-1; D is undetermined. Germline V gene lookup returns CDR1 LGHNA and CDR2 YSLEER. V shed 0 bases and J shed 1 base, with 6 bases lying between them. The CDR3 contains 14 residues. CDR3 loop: CASSQEYGNTEAFF. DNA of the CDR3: TGCGCCAGCAGCCAAGAATACGGGAACACTGAAGCTTTCTTT.

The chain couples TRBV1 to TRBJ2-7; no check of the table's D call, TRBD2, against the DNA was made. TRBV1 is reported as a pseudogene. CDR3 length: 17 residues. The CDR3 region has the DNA TGCACCAGCAGCCAAGCGGTTGGACGGGGGGGTATATACGAGCAGTACTTC. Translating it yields CTSSQAVGRGGIYEQYF.

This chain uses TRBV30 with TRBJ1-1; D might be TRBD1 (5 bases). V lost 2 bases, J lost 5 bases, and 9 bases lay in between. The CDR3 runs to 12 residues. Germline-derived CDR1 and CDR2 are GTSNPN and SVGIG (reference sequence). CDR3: CAWSPGATEAFF. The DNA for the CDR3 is TGTGCCTGGAGTCCTGGGGCGACTGAAGCTTTCTTT.

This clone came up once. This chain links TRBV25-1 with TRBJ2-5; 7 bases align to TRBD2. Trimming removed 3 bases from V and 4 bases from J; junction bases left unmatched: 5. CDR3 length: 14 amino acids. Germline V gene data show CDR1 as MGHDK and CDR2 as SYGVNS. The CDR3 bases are TGTGCCAGCAGTGACGGGAGGATCTCAGAGACCCAGTACTTC. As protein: CASSDGRISETQYF.

CDR3 residues: CASSPRDRGRETQYF. The DNA of the CDR3 is TGTGCCAGCAGTCCCCGGGACAGGGGGCGCGAGACCCAGTACTTC. The chain is built from TRBV6-5 and TRBJ2-5; TRBD1 aligns across 12 bases. CDR3 length equals 15 residues. The germline gives CDR1 MNHEY, CDR2 SVGAGI. The ends lost 5 bases at V and 5 bases at J; junction bases unmatched: 6.

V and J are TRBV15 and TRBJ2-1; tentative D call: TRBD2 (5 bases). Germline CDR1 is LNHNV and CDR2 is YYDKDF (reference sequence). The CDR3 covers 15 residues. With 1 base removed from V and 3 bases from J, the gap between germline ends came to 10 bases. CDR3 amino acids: CATSRGSSGYNEQFF. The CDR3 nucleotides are TGTGCCACCAGCAGAGGTTCCAGCGGCTACAATGAGCAGTTCTTC.